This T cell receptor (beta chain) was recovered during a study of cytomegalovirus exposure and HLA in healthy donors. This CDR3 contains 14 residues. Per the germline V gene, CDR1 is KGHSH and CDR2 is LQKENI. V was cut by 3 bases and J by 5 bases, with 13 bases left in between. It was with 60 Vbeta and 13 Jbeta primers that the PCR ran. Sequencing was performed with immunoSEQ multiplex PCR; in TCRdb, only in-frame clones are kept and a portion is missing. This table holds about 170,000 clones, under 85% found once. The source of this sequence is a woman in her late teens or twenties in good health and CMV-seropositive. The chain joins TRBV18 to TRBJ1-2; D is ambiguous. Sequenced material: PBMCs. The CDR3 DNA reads TGTGCCAGCTCACCGGCGGGCCTCAAATATGGCTACACCTTC. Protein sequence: CASSPAGLKYGYTF.